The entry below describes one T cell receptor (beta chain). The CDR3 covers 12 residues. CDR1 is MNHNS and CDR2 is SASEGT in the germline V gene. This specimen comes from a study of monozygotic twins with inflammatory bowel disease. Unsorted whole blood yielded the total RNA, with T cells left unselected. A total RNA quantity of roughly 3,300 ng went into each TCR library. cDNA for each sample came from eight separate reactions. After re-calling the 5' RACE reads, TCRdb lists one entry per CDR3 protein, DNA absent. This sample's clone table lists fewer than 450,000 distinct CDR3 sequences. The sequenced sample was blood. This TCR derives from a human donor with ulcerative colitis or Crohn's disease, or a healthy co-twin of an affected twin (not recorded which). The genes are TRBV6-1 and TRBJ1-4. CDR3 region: CASKESNEKLFF.